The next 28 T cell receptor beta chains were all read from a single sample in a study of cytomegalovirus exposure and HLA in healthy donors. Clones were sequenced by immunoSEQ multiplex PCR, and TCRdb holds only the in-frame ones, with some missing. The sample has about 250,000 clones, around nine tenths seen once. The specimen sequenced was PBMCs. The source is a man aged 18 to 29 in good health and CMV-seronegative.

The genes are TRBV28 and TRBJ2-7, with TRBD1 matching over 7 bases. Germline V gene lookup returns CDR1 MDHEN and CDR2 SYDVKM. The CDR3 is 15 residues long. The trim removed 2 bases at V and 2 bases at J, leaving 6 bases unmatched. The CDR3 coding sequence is TGTGCCAGCAGTTTAGGCCGGGACAGAGCCTACGAGCAGTACTTC. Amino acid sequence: CASSLGRDRAYEQYF.

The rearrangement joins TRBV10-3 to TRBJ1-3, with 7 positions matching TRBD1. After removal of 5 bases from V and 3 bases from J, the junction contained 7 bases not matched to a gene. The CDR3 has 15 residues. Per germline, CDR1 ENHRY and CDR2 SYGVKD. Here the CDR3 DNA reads TGTGCCATCAGTAAAGACAGGGATGATGGAAACACCATATATTTT. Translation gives CAISKDRDDGNTIYF.

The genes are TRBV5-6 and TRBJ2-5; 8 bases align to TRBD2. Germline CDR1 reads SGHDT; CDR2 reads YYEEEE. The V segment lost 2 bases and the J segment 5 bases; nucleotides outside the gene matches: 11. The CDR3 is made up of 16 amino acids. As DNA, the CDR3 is TGTGCCAGCAGCTTACCCCGGGGGCTAGCGGGTGAGACCCAGTACTTC. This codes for CASSLPRGLAGETQYF.

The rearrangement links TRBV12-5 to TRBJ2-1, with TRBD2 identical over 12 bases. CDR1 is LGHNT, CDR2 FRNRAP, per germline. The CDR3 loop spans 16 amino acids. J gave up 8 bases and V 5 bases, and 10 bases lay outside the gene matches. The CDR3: CASGPRLAGENDEQFF. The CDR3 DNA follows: TGTGCTAGTGGTCCCAGACTAGCGGGAGAGAATGATGAGCAGTTCTTC.

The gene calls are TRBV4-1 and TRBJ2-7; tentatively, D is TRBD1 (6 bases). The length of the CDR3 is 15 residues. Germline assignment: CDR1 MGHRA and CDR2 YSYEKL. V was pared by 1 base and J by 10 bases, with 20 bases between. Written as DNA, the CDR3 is TGCGCCAGCAGCCAAGCCCCGGGACACCGGGCCCTTCAGTACTTC. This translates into CASSQAPGHRALQYF.

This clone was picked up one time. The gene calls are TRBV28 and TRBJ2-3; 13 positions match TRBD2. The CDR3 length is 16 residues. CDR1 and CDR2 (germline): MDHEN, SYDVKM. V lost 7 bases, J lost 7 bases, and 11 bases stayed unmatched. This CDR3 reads CASTPPGTSGTYTQYF. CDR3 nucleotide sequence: TGTGCCAGCACTCCACCCGGGACTAGCGGGACCTATACGCAGTATTTT.

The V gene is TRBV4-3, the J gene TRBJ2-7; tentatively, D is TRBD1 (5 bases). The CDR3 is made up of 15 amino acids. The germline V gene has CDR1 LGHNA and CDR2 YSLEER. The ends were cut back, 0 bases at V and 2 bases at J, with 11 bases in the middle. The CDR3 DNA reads TGCGCCAGCAGCCAAGATAGGAAGGGGCCCTACGAGCAGTACTTC. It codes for CASSQDRKGPYEQYF.

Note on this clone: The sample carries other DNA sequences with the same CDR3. The CDR3 sequence is CASSFGQGNSPLHF. The CDR3 DNA reads TGTGCCAGCAGTTTTGGGCAGGGTAATTCACCCCTCCACTTT. V usage is TRBV27 and J usage is TRBJ1-6, with a possible D match to TRBD1 (5 bases). In germline, CDR1 is MNHEY, CDR2 SMNVEV (reference sequence). Deletions cut 3 bases from V and 6 bases from J, with 9 bases between. The CDR3 is made up of 14 amino acids.

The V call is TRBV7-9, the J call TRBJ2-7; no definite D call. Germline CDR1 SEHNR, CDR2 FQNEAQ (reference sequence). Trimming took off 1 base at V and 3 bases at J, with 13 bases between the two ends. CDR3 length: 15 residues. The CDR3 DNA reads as TGTGCCAGCAGCTTAGAGTCCAGAAGAGGCTACGAGCAGTACTTC. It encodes CASSLESRRGYEQYF. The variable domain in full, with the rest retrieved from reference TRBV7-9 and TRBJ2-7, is DTGVSQNPRHKITKRGQNVTFRCDPISEHNRLYWYRQTLGQGPEFLTYFQNEAQLEKSRLLSDRFSAERPKGSFSTLEIQRTEQGDSAMYLCASSLESRRGYEQYFGPGTRLTVT.

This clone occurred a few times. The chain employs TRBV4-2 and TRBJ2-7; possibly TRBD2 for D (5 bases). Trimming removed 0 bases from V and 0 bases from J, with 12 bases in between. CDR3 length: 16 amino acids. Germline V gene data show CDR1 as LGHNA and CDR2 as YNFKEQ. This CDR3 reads CASSQEESGSSYEQYF. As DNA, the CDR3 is TGTGCCAGCAGCCAAGAAGAGTCGGGGAGCTCCTACGAGCAGTACTTC.

The DNA for the CDR3 is TGCGCCAGCAGCCAAGATCTAGGGGGTCCTGGCTACACCTTC. Protein: CASSQDLGGPGYTF. The chain couples TRBV4-3 to TRBJ1-2; a weak D match, TRBD1 (6 bases). The germline V gene has CDR1 LGHNA and CDR2 YSLEER. CDR3 length equals 14 residues. The V end lost 0 bases, the J end lost 7 bases, and 12 bases lay between the germline ends.

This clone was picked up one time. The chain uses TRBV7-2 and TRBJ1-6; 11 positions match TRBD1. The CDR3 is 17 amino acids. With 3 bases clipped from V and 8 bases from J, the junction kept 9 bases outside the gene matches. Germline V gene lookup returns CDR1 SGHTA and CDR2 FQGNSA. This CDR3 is CASSFNLPGQGDSPLHF. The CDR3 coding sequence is TGTGCCAGCAGCTTTAATTTACCGGGACAGGGGGATTCACCCCTCCACTTT.

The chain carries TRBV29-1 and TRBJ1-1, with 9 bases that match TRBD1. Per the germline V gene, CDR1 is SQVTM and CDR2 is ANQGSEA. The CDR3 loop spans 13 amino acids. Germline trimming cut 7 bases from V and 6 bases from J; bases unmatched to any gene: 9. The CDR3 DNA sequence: TGCAGCGCTGAGCTACAGGGGGCGTCTGAAGCTTTCTTT. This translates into CSAELQGASEAFF.

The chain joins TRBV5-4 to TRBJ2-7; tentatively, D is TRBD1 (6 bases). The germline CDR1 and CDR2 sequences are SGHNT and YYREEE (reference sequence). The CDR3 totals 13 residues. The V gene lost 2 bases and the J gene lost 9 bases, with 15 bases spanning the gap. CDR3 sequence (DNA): TGTGCCAGCAGCTTATCAGGGGTTCCTTCGCAGTACTTC. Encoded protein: CASSLSGVPSQYF.

CDR3 amino acids: CASSSPGQLRDTEAFF. Here the CDR3 DNA reads TGTGCCAGCAGCTCACCTGGACAGTTACGAGACACTGAAGCTTTCTTT. The rearrangement joins TRBV11-2 to TRBJ1-1; weak D call: TRBD1 (6 bases). Germline V gene lookup returns CDR1 SGHAT and CDR2 FQNNGV. Between the trimmed V and J ends, which lost 4 bases and 3 bases, there was a span of 18 bases. The CDR3 loop spans 16 amino acids.

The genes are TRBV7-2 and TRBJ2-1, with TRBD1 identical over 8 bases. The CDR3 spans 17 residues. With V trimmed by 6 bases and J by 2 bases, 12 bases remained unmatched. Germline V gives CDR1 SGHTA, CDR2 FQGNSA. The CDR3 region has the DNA TGTGCCAGCAGACCTCGTCCCCCGGGACAGGCCTACAATGAGCAGTTCTTC. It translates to CASRPRPPGQAYNEQFF.

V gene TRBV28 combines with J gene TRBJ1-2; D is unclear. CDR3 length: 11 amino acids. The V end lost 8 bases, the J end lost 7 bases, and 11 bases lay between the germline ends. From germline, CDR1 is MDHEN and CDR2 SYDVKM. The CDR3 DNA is TGTGCCAGCGACGGGAGGAGTGGCTACACCTTC. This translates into CASDGRSGYTF.

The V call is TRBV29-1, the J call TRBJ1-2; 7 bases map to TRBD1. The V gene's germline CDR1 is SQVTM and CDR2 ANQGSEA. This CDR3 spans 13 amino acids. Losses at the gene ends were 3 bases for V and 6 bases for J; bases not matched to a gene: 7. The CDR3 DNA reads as TGCAGCGTTGATTCTTCGACAGGGAATGGCTACACCTTC. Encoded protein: CSVDSSTGNGYTF.

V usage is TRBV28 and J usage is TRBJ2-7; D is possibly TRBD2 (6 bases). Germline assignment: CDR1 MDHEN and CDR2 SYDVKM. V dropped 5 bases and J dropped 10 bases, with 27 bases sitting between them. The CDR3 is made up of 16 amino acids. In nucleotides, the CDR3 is TGTGCCAGCAGTGTGATTGGGCGGGACTTGCGTAGAGAACAGTACTTC. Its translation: CASSVIGRDLRREQYF.

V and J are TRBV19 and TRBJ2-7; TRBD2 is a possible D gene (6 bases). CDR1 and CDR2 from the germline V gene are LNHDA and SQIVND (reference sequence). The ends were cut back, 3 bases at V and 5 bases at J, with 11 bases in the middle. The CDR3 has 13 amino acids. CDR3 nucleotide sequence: TGTGCCAGTAGTATGGGGCCGGGGGACGAGCAGTACTTC. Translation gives CASSMGPGDEQYF. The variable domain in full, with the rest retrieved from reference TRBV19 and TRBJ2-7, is DGGITQSPKYLFRKEGQNVTLSCEQNLNHDAMYWYRQDPGQGLRLIYYSQIVNDFQKGDIAEGYSVSREKKESFPLTVTSAQKNPTAFYLCASSMGPGDEQYFGPGTRLTVT.

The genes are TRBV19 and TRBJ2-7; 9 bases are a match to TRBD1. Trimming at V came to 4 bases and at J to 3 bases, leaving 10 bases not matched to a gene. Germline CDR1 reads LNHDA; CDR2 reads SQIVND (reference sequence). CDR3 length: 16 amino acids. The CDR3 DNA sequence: TGTGCCAGTAGTAGACTTTATGGGACAGGGAACTACGAGCAGTACTTC. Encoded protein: CASSRLYGTGNYEQYF.

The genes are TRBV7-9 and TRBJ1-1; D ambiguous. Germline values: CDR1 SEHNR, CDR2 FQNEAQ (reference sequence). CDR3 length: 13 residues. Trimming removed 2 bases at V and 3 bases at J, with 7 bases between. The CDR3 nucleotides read TGTGCCAGCAGCTTATTCCGAGACACTGAAGCTTTCTTT. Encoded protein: CASSLFRDTEAFF.

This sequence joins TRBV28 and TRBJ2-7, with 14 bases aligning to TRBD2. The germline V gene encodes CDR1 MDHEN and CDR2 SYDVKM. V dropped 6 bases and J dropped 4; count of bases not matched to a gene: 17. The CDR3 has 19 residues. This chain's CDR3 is CASSTTTSGRARVGYEQYF. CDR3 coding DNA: TGTGCCAGCAGCACCACGACTAGCGGGAGGGCCCGCGTCGGGTACGAGCAGTACTTC.

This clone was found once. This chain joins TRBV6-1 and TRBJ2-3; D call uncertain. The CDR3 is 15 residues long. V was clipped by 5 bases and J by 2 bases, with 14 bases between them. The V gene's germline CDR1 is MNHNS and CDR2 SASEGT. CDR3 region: CASSLPRLLTDTQYF. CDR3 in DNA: TGTGCCAGCAGTCTCCCGAGGCTACTCACAGATACGCAGTATTTT.

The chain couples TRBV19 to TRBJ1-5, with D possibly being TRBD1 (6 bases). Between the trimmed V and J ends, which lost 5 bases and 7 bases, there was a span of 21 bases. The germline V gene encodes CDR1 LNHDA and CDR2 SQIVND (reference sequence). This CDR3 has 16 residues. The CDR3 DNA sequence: TGTGCCAGTAGTCCCGAGCTTACAGGGAACGGGCAGCCCCAGCATTTT. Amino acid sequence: CASSPELTGNGQPQHF.

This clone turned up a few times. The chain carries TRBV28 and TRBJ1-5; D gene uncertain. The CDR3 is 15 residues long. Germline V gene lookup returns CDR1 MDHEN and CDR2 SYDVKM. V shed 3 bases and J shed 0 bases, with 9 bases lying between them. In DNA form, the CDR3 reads TGTGCCAGCAGTTTGGGAGACCATAGCAATCAGCCCCAGCATTTT. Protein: CASSLGDHSNQPQHF.

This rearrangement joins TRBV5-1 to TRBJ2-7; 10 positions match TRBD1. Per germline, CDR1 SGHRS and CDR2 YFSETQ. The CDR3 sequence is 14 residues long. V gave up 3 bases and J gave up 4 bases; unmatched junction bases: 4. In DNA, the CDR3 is TGCGCCAGCAGCTCCGGGACAGGGGATTACGAGCAGTACTTC. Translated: CASSSGTGDYEQYF.

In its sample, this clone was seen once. DNA of the CDR3: TGTGCCAGCAGCTTTCCCAGGGGGGGCAATCAGCCCCAGCATTTT. Translating it yields CASSFPRGGNQPQHF. The chain has TRBV7-4 and TRBJ1-5, with 7 bases lining up with TRBD1. V shed 3 bases and J 2 bases; nucleotides not matched to a gene: 4. The CDR3 covers 15 residues. Germline V gene data show CDR1 as SGHVT and CDR2 as SQSDAQ.